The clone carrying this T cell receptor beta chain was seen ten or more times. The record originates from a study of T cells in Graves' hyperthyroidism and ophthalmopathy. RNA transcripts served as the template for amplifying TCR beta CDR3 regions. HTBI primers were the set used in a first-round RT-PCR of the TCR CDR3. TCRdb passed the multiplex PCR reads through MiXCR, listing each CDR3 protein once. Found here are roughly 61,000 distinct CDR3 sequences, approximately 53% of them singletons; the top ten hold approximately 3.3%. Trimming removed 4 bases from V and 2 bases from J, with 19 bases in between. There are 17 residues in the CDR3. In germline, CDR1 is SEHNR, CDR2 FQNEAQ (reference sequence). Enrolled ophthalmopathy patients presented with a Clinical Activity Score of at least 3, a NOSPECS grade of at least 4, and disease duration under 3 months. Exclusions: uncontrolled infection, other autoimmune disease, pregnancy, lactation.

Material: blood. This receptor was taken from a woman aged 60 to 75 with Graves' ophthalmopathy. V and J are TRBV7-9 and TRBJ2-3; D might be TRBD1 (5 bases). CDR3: CASSSPSREINTDTQYF. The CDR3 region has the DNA TGTGCCAGCAGCTCCCCGAGCAGGGAAATAAACACAGATACGCAGTATTTT.